What follows is one T cell receptor beta chain and its context. This clone was recorded only once. Its antigen specificity is not known. No much larger clone exists at a distance of one base, and base qualities are not known. The donors were healthy, HIV-negative adults with no recently reported acute infections or vaccinations. Every donor was a Caucasian adult living in Nashville, Tennessee, USA. CD4+ T cells were enriched through magnetic negative selection, after which naive cells were positively selected on CD45RA and the remaining negative fraction served as the memory subset. After blood collection by leukapheresis, PBMCs were isolated using Ficoll-Histopaque density gradient centrifugation and then cryopreserved in the vapor phase of liquid nitrogen. Analytical flow cytometry was used to check the purity and quantity of each magnetically sorted T cell population. Genomic DNA was isolated from each sorted fraction and quantified by UV absorbance on a Nanodrop 2000c.

Using the deep immunoSEQ assay, TCR CDR3 regions were amplified from genomic DNA by multiplex PCR. For each cell subset, the extracted genomic DNA was distributed evenly across all wells of several immunoSEQ 96-well plates, and each plate served as one replicate. Each replicate PCR for sorted subsets received 200 ng genomic DNA, equal to some 32,000 T cell genomes. The purified libraries were quantified using a Qubit 3.0 fluorometer, sized with a Bioanalyzer 2100, and then quantified again using the KAPA Library Quantification kit. Every immunoSEQ 96-well plate was sequenced on a dedicated single-read 150-cycle Illumina NextSeq 550 flow cell. The authors' analysis ran thus. Because only junctional sequences without quality scores were contained in the immunoSEQ output, filtering matching that applied to full-length reads could not be performed. To assign V/J genes and CDR3, sequences were annotated against IMGT germline references using PyIR, a Python wrapper for IgBLAST v1.9. Reads with weak V/J assignments (E-value above 1e-6), missing CDR3, stop codons, out-of-frame junctions, or ambiguous translated residues were removed. V3J clonotypes were defined as sequences sharing an identical inferred V gene, J gene, and CDR3 amino acid sequence. To compute the percentage overlap between repertoires, the number of shared unique clonotypes was divided by the size of the smaller repertoire. Three approaches were used to assess repertoire richness: RTK rarefaction, the Chao1 estimator, and Recon v2.1 estimates of unobserved clonotypes. Generation probabilities for all TCRbeta clonotypes obtained by the gDNA method from a handful of donors were computed using OLGA. The table was pulled from immuneACCESS by TCRdb, which kept in-frame rearrangements only. Such tables lose some clones; where checked, under half of the loss comes from unresolved V genes, and the rest has no known cause. V and J calls and clone size are as listed in that table; D and trimming were resolved from the DNA. The sample has 950,000 to 1,300,000 clones on record, about 74% of them singletons. The ten biggest clones cover nearly 1.5% of the sample.

The data belong to a study of shared clonotypes between healthy human individuals (TCRdb year 2020). Some background on the complete study: Two women and a few men aged 18 to 49 years were included in the cohort. Blood TCR repertoires of roughly five healthy adults were deeply sequenced to estimate repertoire size and the extent of clonotype sharing between individuals. Per donor, leukapheresis produced somewhere between about 0.94 and 9.5 billion PBMCs. To increase sequencing depth and limit assay-specific biases, different laboratories used diverse techniques to prepare libraries and sequence TCR repertoires. For each donor, CD4 naive and CD4 memory were each run on three plates, CD8 naive on two plates, and CD8 memory on one plate.

Broad study findings and their caveats: Naive subsets generally had larger estimated clonotype richness than memory subsets did. Pairwise subsampling led to the expectation that sequencing depth would affect the degree of clonotype sharing among donors. Only blood was sampled, and tissue TCR repertoires likely differ from those in blood. The genetic and exposure-history diversity represented was limited by the small number of donors. Approximately 5% of naive CD4, 3.5% of naive CD8, about 2.1% of memory CD4, and 0.35% to 0.4% of memory CD8 clonotypes were shared across four donors. Compared with non-shared clonotypes, clonotypes shared by all four sorted-subset donors had higher generation probabilities. Even with the large sequencing depth, rarefaction of the sorted-subset datasets indicated that sequencing was incomplete.

The TCR comes from a young man in good health. Material: memory CD4+ T cells sorted from blood. This sample's cell subset or site label indicates: CD45RA-negative fraction.

The DNA reads TGTGCCAGCATCCCCTCCACAGTAAATCAGCCCCAGCATTTT. Translated, this is CASIPSTVNQPQHF. Recombination linked TRBV6-1 to TRBJ1-5, with the identity of the D gene unclear. The CDR3 starts with the cysteine, ends with the phenylalanine, and has 14 residues. The read is trimmed to its CDR3 DNA, 42 bases read in frame from base 1. V is cut by 7 bases and J by 4 bases, and the space between the germline ends is 14 bases. The CDR1 and CDR2 encoded by the germline V gene are MNHNS and SASEGT.